This T cell receptor (beta chain) was retrieved from a study of OX40 agonist ivuxolimab in advanced cancers. Clones were read by immunoSEQ multiplex PCR, and TCRdb kept only the in-frame ones, dropping some. The sample lists 60,000 to 85,000 clones, about 82% occurring once. People who had autoimmune disease history or systemic immunosuppression were excluded. The germline V gene encodes CDR1 ENHRY and CDR2 SYGVKD. With V trimmed by 2 bases and J by 8 bases, 11 bases remained unmatched. The CDR3 consists of 17 residues. The clonotype was recovered from an adult with an advanced solid tumor such as melanoma, head and neck, liver or kidney cancer. The chain has TRBV10-3 and TRBJ2-1, with TRBD2 matching over 11 bases. The sample was CD4+ or CD8+ T cells sorted from blood, taken in a trial of the OX40 agonist ivuxolimab. The CDR3 loop reads CAISEPGTSGKEDEQFF. CDR3 bases: TGTGCCATCAGTGAGCCAGGGACTAGCGGAAAGGAGGATGAGCAGTTCTTC.